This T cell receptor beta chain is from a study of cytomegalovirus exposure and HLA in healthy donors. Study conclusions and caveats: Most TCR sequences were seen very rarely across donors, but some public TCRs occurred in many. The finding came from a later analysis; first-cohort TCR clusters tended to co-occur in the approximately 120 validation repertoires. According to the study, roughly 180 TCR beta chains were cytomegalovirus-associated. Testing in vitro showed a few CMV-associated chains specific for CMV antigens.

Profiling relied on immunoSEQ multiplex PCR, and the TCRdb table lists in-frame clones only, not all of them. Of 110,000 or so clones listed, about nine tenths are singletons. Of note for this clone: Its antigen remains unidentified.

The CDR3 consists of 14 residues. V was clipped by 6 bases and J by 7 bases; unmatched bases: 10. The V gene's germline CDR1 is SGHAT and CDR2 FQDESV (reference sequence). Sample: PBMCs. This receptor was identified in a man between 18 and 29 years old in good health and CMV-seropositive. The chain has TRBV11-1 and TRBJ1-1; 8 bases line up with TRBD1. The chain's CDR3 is CASSQSLGQDEAFF. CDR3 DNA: TGTGCCAGCAGTCAATCCCTGGGACAGGATGAAGCTTTCTTT.